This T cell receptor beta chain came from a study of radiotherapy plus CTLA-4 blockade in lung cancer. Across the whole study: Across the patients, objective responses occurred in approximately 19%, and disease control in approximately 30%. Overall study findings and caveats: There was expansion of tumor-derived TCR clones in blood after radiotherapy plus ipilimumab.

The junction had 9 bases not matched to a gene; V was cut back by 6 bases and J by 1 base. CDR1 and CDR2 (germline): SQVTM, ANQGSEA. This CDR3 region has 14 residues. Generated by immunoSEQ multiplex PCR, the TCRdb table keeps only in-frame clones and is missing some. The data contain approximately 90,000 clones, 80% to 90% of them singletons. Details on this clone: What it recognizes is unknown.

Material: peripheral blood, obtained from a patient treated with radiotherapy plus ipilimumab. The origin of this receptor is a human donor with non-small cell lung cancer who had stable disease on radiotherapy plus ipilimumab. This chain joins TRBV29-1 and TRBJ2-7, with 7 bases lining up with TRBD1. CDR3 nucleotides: TGCAGCGTCGCAGACAGGGACCTTTCCTACGAGCAGTACTTC. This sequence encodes CSVADRDLSYEQYF.